Each of the 28 T cell receptor beta chains below was sequenced from the same sample in a study of blood T cell repertoires in COVID-19. Using immunoSEQ multiplex PCR, the repertoire was profiled, and TCRdb retains in-frame clones only, with some absent. The repertoire has 270,000 or so clones, less than 90% of them found once; the top ten carry roughly 15%. Sequencing input: peripheral blood. The receptors come from a human donor in a cohort sampled during active COVID-19.

The chain uses TRBV7-2 and TRBJ2-5; the match to TRBD1 covers 9 bases. This CDR3 is built from 14 residues. Trimming cost V 5 bases and J 6 bases; bases outside gene matches: 7. From germline, CDR1 is SGHTA and CDR2 FQGNSA. CDR3 sequence (DNA): TGTGCCAGCAGCCACGGGACAGGGAAACAGACCCAGTACTTC. It encodes CASSHGTGKQTQYF.

This chain uses TRBV27 with TRBJ2-6; D call uncertain. CDR3 length equals 15 residues. Trimming pared 0 bases from V and 0 bases from J, leaving 3 bases between. The germline gives CDR1 MNHEY, CDR2 SMNVEV (reference sequence). The CDR3 sequence is CASSLSVSGANVLTF. The CDR3 coding sequence is TGTGCCAGCAGTTTATCCGTCTCTGGGGCCAACGTCCTGACTTTC.

CDR3 loop: CASSHSQNTEAFF. CDR3 nucleotide sequence: TGCGCCAGCAGCCATTCCCAGAACACTGAAGCTTTCTTT. V usage is TRBV4-3 and J usage is TRBJ1-1, with no clear D. The germline V gene encodes CDR1 LGHNA and CDR2 YSLEER. The CDR3 consists of 13 residues. Between the trimmed V and J ends, which lost 3 bases and 1 base, there was a span of 6 bases.

The chain carries TRBV3-1 (or the pseudogene TRBV3-2) and TRBJ2-2; D gene ambiguous. V was clipped by 0 bases and J by 6 bases, with 5 bases between them. The germline gives CDR1 LGHDT, CDR2 YNNKEL (reference sequence). The CDR3 length is 13 residues. CDR3 region: CASSQDLSGELFF. Here the CDR3 DNA reads TGTGCCAGCAGCCAAGACCTCTCCGGGGAGCTGTTTTTT.

This clone showed up just a few times. CDR3 DNA sequence: TGTGCTAGTGGTCGGCCAGCGGGAGGACGAACCGGGGAGCTGTTTTTT. Translated, it gives CASGRPAGGRTGELFF. The chain combines TRBV12-5 with TRBJ2-2; 9 bases map to TRBD2. The CDR3 is 16 amino acids. V was clipped by 5 bases and J by 5 bases; unmatched bases: 9. CDR1 and CDR2 from the germline V gene are LGHNT and FRNRAP.

The chain combines TRBV18 with TRBJ2-3, with 10 bases that match TRBD1. Germline V gene lookup returns CDR1 KGHSH and CDR2 LQKENI. After removal of 3 bases from V and 5 bases from J, the junction contained 17 bases not matched to a gene. CDR3 length: 19 amino acids. The CDR3 spells CASSPPRDRGHPREDTQYF. The CDR3 bases are TGTGCCAGCTCACCTCCGCGGGACAGGGGCCATCCGAGGGAAGATACGCAGTATTTT.

The chain has TRBV18 and TRBJ2-7, with 8 nucleotides matching TRBD2. The CDR3 runs to 16 residues. Germline-derived CDR1 and CDR2 are KGHSH and LQKENI. J was trimmed by 2 bases and V by 1 base; bases with no gene match: 7. The CDR3 loop is CASSPLPSGSTYEQYF. In DNA form, the CDR3 reads TGTGCCAGCTCACCACTCCCTAGCGGGTCAACCTACGAGCAGTACTTC.

This clone was picked up one time. Other nucleotide sequences in the sample specify the same CDR3. The chain carries TRBV6-5 and TRBJ1-1, with D possibly being TRBD1 (6 bases). The CDR3 length is 13 residues. Trimming stripped 0 bases from V and 4 bases from J, with 6 bases between. The germline V gene encodes CDR1 MNHEY and CDR2 SVGAGI. The CDR3 sequence: CASSYSRGTEAFF. The CDR3 DNA reads TGTGCCAGCAGTTACTCCAGGGGCACTGAAGCTTTCTTT.

The chain joins TRBV6-5 to TRBJ1-3; D is perhaps TRBD1 (6 bases). Germline V CDR1 and CDR2: MNHEY, SVGAGI. CDR3 size: 15 residues. Deletions cut 7 bases from V and 0 bases from J, with 13 bases between. The CDR3 bases are TGTGCCAGCAACAAACGACAGGTCTCTGGAAACACCATATATTTT. Translating gives CASNKRQVSGNTIYF.

The rearrangement uses TRBV11-2 and TRBJ1-5; D might be TRBD1 (5 bases). Germline CDR1 is SGHAT and CDR2 is FQNNGV. The V end lost 6 bases, the J end lost 6 bases, and 18 bases lay between the germline ends. The CDR3 has 15 residues. CDR3 residues: CASSLQGNPGQPQHF. The CDR3, as DNA: TGTGCCAGCAGTCTCCAGGGAAATCCGGGTCAGCCCCAGCATTTT.

The CDR3 bases are TGTGCCAGCACCCCATCAGGGCGCTACGAGCAGTACTTC. Its protein is CASTPSGRYEQYF. This rearrangement joins TRBV11-1 to TRBJ2-7; D is possibly TRBD1 (5 bases). V was pared by 7 bases and J by 3 bases, with 13 bases between. The CDR3 has 13 amino acids. From germline, CDR1 is SGHAT and CDR2 FQDESV (reference sequence).

V is TRBV4-2 and J is TRBJ2-3, with TRBD1 matching 9 bases. Germline V gene sequence: CDR1 LGHNA, CDR2 YNFKEQ. The CDR3 extends over 13 amino acids. V lost 7 bases and J lost 5; bases outside the gene matches: 4. CDR3 nucleotides: TGTGCCAGCAAAGGACAGGGGAAAGATACGCAGTATTTT. It yields the protein CASKGQGKDTQYF.

This chain joins TRBV7-2 and TRBJ2-7; 12 nucleotides line up with TRBD2. Per germline, CDR1 SGHTA and CDR2 FQGNSA. This CDR3 is built from 15 residues. V lost 5 bases, J lost 2 bases, and 4 bases stayed unmatched. The CDR3 bases are TGTGCCAGCAGCCCACGACTAGCGGGAGCCTACGAGCAGTACTTC. This translates into CASSPRLAGAYEQYF.

The chain recombines TRBV18 with TRBJ2-2, with a tentative D call TRBD1 (6 bases). Germline loops: CDR1 KGHSH, CDR2 LQKENI. There are 15 residues in the CDR3. The V end lost 2 bases, the J end lost 6 bases, and 13 bases lay between the germline ends. The CDR3 sequence: CASSPYRELAGELFF. CDR3 nucleotides: TGTGCCAGCTCACCATACAGGGAATTGGCCGGGGAGCTGTTTTTT.

The chain combines TRBV5-1 with TRBJ1-1; 9 bases match TRBD1. V dropped 8 bases and J dropped 0; count of bases not matched to a gene: 8. The CDR3 spans 15 residues. Germline V gene data show CDR1 as SGHRS and CDR2 as YFSETQ. The CDR3 coding sequence is TGCGCCAGTCGACAGGGGGGTTTCCTGAACACTGAAGCTTTCTTT. Protein sequence: CASRQGGFLNTEAFF. Supplemented by reference TRBV5-1 and TRBJ1-1, the full variable domain reads KAGVTQTPRYLIKTRGQQVTLSCSPISGHRSVSWYQQTPGQGLQFLFEYFSETQRNKGNFPGRFSGRQFSNSRSEMNVSTLELGDSALYLCASRQGGFLNTEAFFGQGTRLTVV.

The chain has TRBV5-1 and TRBJ2-1; TRBD2 aligns across 13 bases. The CDR3 totals 15 residues. Germline assignment: CDR1 SGHRS and CDR2 YFSETQ. V lost 7 bases, J lost 5 bases, and 6 bases stayed unmatched. The CDR3 coding sequence is TGCGCCAGCGCCCCCGGGACTAGCGGGAACAATGAGCAGTTCTTC. Its protein product is CASAPGTSGNNEQFF.

The chain couples TRBV11-3 to TRBJ2-4; 9 nucleotides line up with TRBD1. The CDR3 spans 19 residues. The junction had 15 bases not matched to a gene; V was cut back by 6 bases and J by 0 bases. Germline V gene sequence: CDR1 SGHNT, CDR2 YENEEA. CDR3 loop: CASSSPGQGPLIAKNIQYF. For the CDR3, the DNA is TGTGCCAGCAGTTCTCCGGGACAGGGCCCGCTTATAGCCAAAAACATTCAGTACTTC.

The V gene is TRBV11-3, the J gene TRBJ2-1; 7 bases map to TRBD1. Trimming cost V 5 bases and J 9 bases; bases outside gene matches: 7. The CDR3 has 13 residues. CDR1 and CDR2 from the germline V gene are SGHNT and YENEEA. The CDR3, as DNA: TGTGCCAGCAGCGCGGACAGGTTTGCTGAGCAGTTCTTC. Residues: CASSADRFAEQFF.

This clone was seen once. A junction end diverges from the germline sequence, so it may reflect a read error. J is TRBJ1-1 and V is TRBV12-5; possibly TRBD1 for D (6 bases). The CDR3 is 14 residues long. Germline lookup yields CDR1 LGHNT and CDR2 FRNRAP. CDR3 bases: TGTGCTAGTGGTTCCATCCCCCGGGACACCGAAGCTTTCTTT. It encodes CASGSIPRDTEAFF.

V is TRBV5-6 and J is TRBJ2-5, with 14 nucleotides matching TRBD2. The CDR3 consists of 18 residues. V gave up 4 bases and J gave up 5 bases; unmatched junction bases: 13. Germline assignment: CDR1 SGHDT and CDR2 YYEEEE. This CDR3 is CASSRTLGTSGSRETQYF. The CDR3 nucleotides are TGTGCCAGCAGCCGTACGCTGGGGACTAGCGGGAGTCGCGAGACCCAGTACTTC.

The genes are TRBV11-3 and TRBJ2-1; 10 nucleotides match TRBD2. The CDR3 runs 15 residues. The junction had 3 bases not matched to a gene; V was cut back by 5 bases and J by 2 bases. Germline CDR1 is SGHNT and CDR2 is YENEEA. The CDR3 here is CASSPTSGTYNEQFF. CDR3 nucleotides: TGTGCCAGCAGCCCAACTAGCGGGACCTACAATGAGCAGTTCTTC.

This chain links TRBV6-5 with TRBJ2-3; D not certain. The CDR3 runs 15 residues. V was shortened by 5 bases and J by 2 bases, with 14 bases between the two germline ends. CDR1 and CDR2 from the germline V gene are MNHEY and SVGAGI. Written as DNA, the CDR3 is TGTGCCAGCAGTCGTCGCGGAATCTACACAGATACGCAGTATTTT. It specifies CASSRRGIYTDTQYF.

This clone was seen more than once but under ten times. CDR3 coding DNA: TGTGCCAGCAGTGTGACAGGGCCGGGGGCCAACGTCCTGACTTTC. It yields the protein CASSVTGPGANVLTF. V and J are TRBV27 and TRBJ2-6; 7 nucleotides line up with TRBD1. The junction had 5 bases not matched to a gene; V was cut back by 5 bases and J by 4 bases. The CDR3 has 15 residues. The germline gives CDR1 MNHEY, CDR2 SMNVEV (reference sequence).

Here the CDR3 reads CASRVAGGPRGTQYF. The DNA for the CDR3 is TGCGCCAGCAGGGTAGCGGGAGGACCCCGTGGTACGCAGTATTTT. This chain joins TRBV5-1 and TRBJ2-3; 10 bases are shared with TRBD2. The CDR3 runs 15 residues. Germline trimming cut 5 bases from V and 8 bases from J; bases unmatched to any gene: 11. Germline assignment: CDR1 SGHRS and CDR2 YFSETQ.

The CDR3 is CASLTPGQLNYGYTF. The CDR3 DNA follows: TGTGCCAGCCTCACCCCGGGACAGCTAAACTATGGCTACACCTTC. V is TRBV28 and J is TRBJ1-2; 7 positions match TRBD1. Germline values: CDR1 MDHEN, CDR2 SYDVKM. V gave up 8 bases and J gave up 2 bases; unmatched junction bases: 11. This CDR3 contains 15 residues.

The chain uses TRBV5-1 and TRBJ2-1, with TRBD2 identical over 7 bases. V was pared by 0 bases and J by 8 bases, with 17 bases of the junction left unmatched. The CDR3 runs to 18 residues. CDR1 and CDR2 from the germline V gene are SGHRS and YFSETQ. The CDR3 reads CASSLAAETSRGGDEQFF. CDR3 bases: TGCGCCAGCAGCTTGGCTGCTGAGACTAGCCGCGGGGGTGATGAGCAGTTCTTC.

The chain carries TRBV2 and TRBJ1-3; TRBD1 agrees at 8 bases. Germline V lookup: CDR1 SNHLY, CDR2 FYNNEI. The CDR3 runs to 15 residues. Trimming at V came to 7 bases and at J to 4 bases, leaving 9 bases not matched to a gene. This chain's CDR3 is CASIKDRGEGNTIYF. The CDR3 DNA sequence: TGTGCCAGCATCAAAGACAGGGGTGAAGGAAACACCATATATTTT.

The gene calls are TRBV28 and TRBJ2-7; D is perhaps TRBD2 (7 bases). Trimming removed 7 bases at V and 3 bases at J, with 19 bases between. Germline lookup yields CDR1 MDHEN and CDR2 SYDVKM. This CDR3 spans 15 amino acids. CDR3 region: CASMRRGGAGYEQYF. CDR3 bases: TGTGCCAGCATGAGGAGGGGGGGGGCTGGCTACGAGCAGTACTTC.